This paragraph reports one TCR beta chain. No antigen is known for it. The data belong to a study of cytomegalovirus exposure and HLA in healthy donors. Study-wide findings and caveats: A later analysis reported that several of the most significant clusters appeared to be linked to common viral pathogens, among them Epstein-Barr virus. In a later analysis, DRB1 alleles had the most associated TCRs; HLA-C alleles the fewest. TCR beta V- and J-gene trimming was later associated with a missense DCLRE1C variant. CMV antigen specificity of three CMV-associated chains was confirmed in vitro.

PCR primers comprised 60 Vbeta and 13 Jbeta primers. Clones were sequenced by immunoSEQ multiplex PCR, and TCRdb holds only the in-frame ones, with some missing. The sample lists about 98,000 clones; about 81% were seen once. This CDR3 spans 16 amino acids. Trimming at V came to 5 bases and at J to 4 bases, leaving 11 bases not matched to a gene. Germline CDR1 is SGHTA and CDR2 is FQGNSA. Sequenced sample: PBMCs. This rearrangement joins TRBV7-2 to TRBJ2-7; 10 nucleotides line up with TRBD1. The receptor was isolated from a middle-aged man in good health and CMV-seronegative. This chain's CDR3 is CASSPMVGQGSYEQYF. CDR3 sequence (DNA): TGTGCCAGCAGCCCAATGGTGGGACAGGGGTCGTACGAGCAGTACTTC.